The 6 T cell receptor beta chains in this list originate from one sample, sequenced in a study of blood T cells in healthy people across ages. A second PCR, run for about 7 to 11 cycles, used a sample-barcoded 5' primer plus a J-beta primer mix. TCRdb re-called the 5' RACE reads with MiXCR, one entry per CDR3 protein. Of some 1.7 million distinct CDR3 sequences listed, 28% are singletons. Input material: blood. Receptor source: a woman aged 30 to 39 in good health.

V is TRBV6-5 and J is TRBJ1-4; maybe TRBD1 (6 bases). Trimming removed 0 bases at V and 4 bases at J, with 9 bases between. The CDR3 runs to 15 residues. The germline CDR1 and CDR2 sequences are MNHEY and SVGAGI. DNA for the CDR3: TGTGCCAGCAGTTACTCAGGACAGATTAATGAAAAACTGTTTTTT. Protein product: CASSYSGQINEKLFF.

This rearrangement joins TRBV5-1 to TRBJ2-5; maybe TRBD2 (6 bases). There are 18 residues in the CDR3. With 2 bases removed from V and 2 bases from J, the gap between germline ends came to 22 bases. Germline CDR1 reads SGHRS; CDR2 reads YFSETQ. CDR3 nucleotide sequence: TGCGCCAGCAGCTTCACGACTAGTGGGCCCGGGGGACAAGAGACCCAGTACTTC. As protein: CASSFTTSGPGGQETQYF. Looking up the rest from reference TRBV5-1 and TRBJ2-5 gives the full variable domain: KAGVTQTPRYLIKTRGQQVTLSCSPISGHRSVSWYQQTPGQGLQFLFEYFSETQRNKGNFPGRFSGRQFSNSRSEMNVSTLELGDSALYLCASSFTTSGPGGQETQYFGPGTRLLVL.

There are a few counts of this clonotype. CDR3 amino acids: CSVDDRRGEKLFF. CDR3 sequence (DNA): TGCAGCGTTGATGACAGGCGGGGTGAAAAACTGTTTTTT. This chain joins TRBV29-1 and TRBJ1-4; a possible D gene is TRBD1 (6 bases). The V end lost 3 bases, the J end lost 7 bases, and 12 bases lay between the germline ends. CDR3 size: 13 residues. Germline V gene lookup returns CDR1 SQVTM and CDR2 ANQGSEA.

This chain links TRBV5-4 with TRBJ2-7; weak D call: TRBD2 (5 bases). This CDR3 is 15 amino acids long. Germline lookup yields CDR1 SGHNT and CDR2 YYREEE (reference sequence). With 3 bases removed from V and 2 bases from J, the gap between germline ends came to 15 bases. The CDR3, as DNA: TGTGCCAGCAGCTCCCGGACGGGGATAACCTACGAGCAGTACTTC. This translates into CASSSRTGITYEQYF.

This clonotype is a singleton in its sample. A much larger clone differs by one base, so this may be a read error. J is TRBJ2-5 and V is TRBV24-1; D possibly matches TRBD1 or TRBD2 (6 bases each). Germline V gene lookup returns CDR1 KGHDR and CDR2 SFDVKD. With 4 bases removed from V and 9 bases from J, the gap between germline ends came to 20 bases. CDR3 size: 15 residues. The CDR3 coding sequence is TGTGCCACCAGTGACTCCGGGCCCTCAGGGGAGGCCCAGTACTTC. Translated, it gives CATSDSGPSGEAQYF.

The chain combines TRBV29-1 with TRBJ2-1; a weak D match, TRBD1 (7 bases). Trimming removed 5 bases from V and 6 bases from J, with 29 bases in between. Looked up from germline, CDR1 is SQVTM and CDR2 is ANQGSEA. The CDR3 length is 18 residues. Here the CDR3 reads CSVRDSKLTGLNTNEQFF. Written as DNA, the CDR3 is TGCAGCGTTCGGGACAGTAAATTGACCGGACTAAACACCAATGAGCAGTTCTTC.